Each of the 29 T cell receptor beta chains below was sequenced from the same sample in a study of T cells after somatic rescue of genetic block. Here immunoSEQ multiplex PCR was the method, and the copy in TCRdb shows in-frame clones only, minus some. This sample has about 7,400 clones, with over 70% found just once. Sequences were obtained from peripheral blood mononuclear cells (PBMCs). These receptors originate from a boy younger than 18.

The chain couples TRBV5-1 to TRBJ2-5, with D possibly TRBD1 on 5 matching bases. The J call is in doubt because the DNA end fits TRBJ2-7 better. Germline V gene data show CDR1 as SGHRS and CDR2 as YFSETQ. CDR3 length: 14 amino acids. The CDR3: CASSLQAQTYEQYF. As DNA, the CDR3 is TGCGCCAGCAGCTTACAGGCACAAACCTACGAGCAGTACTTC.

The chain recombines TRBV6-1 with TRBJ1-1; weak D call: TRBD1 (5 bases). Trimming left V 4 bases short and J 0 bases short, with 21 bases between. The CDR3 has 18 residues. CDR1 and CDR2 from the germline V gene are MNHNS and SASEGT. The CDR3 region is CASSVNQGFTPMNTEAFF. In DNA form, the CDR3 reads TGTGCCAGCAGTGTCAATCAGGGCTTCACACCAATGAACACTGAAGCTTTCTTT.

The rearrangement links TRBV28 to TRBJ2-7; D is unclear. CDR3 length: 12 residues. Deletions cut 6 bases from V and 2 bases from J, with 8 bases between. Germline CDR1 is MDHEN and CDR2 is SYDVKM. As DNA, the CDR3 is TGTGCCAGCAGCGACCCTACCTACGAGCAGTACTTC. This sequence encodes CASSDPTYEQYF.

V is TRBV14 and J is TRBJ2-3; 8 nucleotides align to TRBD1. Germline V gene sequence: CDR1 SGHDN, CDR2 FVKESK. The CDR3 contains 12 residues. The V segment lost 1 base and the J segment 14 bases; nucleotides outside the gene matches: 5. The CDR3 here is CASSQGWTGPYF. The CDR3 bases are TGTGCCAGCAGCCAAGGGTGGACAGGGCCGTATTTT.

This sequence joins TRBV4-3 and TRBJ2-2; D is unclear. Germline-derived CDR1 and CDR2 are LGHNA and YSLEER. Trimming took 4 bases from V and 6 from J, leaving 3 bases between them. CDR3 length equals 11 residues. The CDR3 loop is CASSRPGELFF. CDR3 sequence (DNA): TGCGCCAGCAGCCGTCCCGGGGAGCTGTTTTTT.

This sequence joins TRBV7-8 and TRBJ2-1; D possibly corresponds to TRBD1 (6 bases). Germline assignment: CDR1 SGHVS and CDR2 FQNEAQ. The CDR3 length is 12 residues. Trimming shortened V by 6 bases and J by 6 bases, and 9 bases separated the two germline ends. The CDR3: CASRQGGNEQFF. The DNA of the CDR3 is TGTGCCAGCAGACAGGGCGGCAATGAGCAGTTCTTC. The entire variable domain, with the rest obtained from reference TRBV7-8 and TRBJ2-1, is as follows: GAGVSQSPRYKVAKRGQDVALRCDPISGHVSLFWYQQALGQGPEFLTYFQNEAQLDKSGLPSDRFFAERPEGSVSTLKIQRTQQEDSAVYLCASRQGGNEQFFGPGTRLTVL.

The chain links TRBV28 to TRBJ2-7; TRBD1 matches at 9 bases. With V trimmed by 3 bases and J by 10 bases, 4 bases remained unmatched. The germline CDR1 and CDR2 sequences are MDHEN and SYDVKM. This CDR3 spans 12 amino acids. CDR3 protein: CASSFGTGPQYF. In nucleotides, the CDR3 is TGTGCCAGCAGTTTCGGGACAGGGCCCCAGTACTTC.

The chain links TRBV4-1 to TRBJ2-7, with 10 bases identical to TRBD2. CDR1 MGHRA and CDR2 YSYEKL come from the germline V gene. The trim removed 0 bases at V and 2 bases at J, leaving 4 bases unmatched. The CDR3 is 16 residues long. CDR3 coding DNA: TGCGCCAGCAGCCAAGAAGCAGCGGGGGGGACCTACGAGCAGTACTTC. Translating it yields CASSQEAAGGTYEQYF.

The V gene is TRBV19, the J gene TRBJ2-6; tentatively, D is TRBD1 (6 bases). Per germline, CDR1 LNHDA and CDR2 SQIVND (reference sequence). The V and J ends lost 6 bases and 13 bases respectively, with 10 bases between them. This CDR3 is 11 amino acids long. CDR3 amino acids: CASRAGEVLTF. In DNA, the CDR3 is TGTGCCAGTAGGGCAGGGGAAGTCCTGACTTTC.

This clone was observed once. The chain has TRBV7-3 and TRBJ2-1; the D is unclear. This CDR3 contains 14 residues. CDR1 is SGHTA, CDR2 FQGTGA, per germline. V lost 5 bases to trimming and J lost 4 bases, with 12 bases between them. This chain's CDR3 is CASSATLGYNEQFF. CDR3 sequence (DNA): TGTGCCAGCAGCGCGACCCTGGGGTACAATGAGCAGTTCTTC.

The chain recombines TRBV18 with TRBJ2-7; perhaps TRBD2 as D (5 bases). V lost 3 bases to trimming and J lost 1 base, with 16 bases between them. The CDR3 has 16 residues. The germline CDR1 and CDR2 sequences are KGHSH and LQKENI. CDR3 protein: CASSPAGRGGSYEQYF. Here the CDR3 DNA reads TGTGCCAGCTCACCGGCGGGTCGGGGTGGGTCCTACGAGCAGTACTTC. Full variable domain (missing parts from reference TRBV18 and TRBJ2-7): NAGVMQNPRHLVRRRGQEARLRCSPMKGHSHVYWYRQLPEEGLKFMVYLQKENIIDESGMPKERFSAEFPKEGPSILRIQQVVRGDSAAYFCASSPAGRGGSYEQYFGPGTRLTVT.

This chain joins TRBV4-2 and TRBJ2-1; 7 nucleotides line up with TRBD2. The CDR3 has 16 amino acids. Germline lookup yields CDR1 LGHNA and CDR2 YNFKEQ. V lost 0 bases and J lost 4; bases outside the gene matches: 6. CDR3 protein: CASSQESGVLYNEQFF. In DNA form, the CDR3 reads TGTGCCAGCAGCCAAGAGAGCGGGGTGCTATACAATGAGCAGTTCTTC.

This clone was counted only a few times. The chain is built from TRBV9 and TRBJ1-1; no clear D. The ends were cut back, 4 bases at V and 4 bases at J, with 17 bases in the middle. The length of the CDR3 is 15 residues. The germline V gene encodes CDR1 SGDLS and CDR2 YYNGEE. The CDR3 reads CASSSLHGVVTEAFF. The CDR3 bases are TGTGCCAGCAGCTCCTTACACGGGGTGGTCACTGAAGCTTTCTTT. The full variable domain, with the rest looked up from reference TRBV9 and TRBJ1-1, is DSGVTQTPKHLITATGQRVTLRCSPRSGDLSVYWYQQSLDQGLQFLIQYYNGEERAKGNILERFSAQQFPDLHSELNLSSLELGDSALYFCASSSLHGVVTEAFFGQGTRLTVV.

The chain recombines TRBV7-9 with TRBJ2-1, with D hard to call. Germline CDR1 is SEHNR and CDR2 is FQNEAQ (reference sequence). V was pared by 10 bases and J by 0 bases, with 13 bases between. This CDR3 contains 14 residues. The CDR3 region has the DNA TGTGCCACCGCAGGCGCCAGCTCCTACAATGAGCAGTTCTTC. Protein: CATAGASSYNEQFF.

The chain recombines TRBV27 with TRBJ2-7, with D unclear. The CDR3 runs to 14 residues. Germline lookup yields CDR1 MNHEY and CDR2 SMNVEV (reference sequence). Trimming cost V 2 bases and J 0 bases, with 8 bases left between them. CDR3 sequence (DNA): TGTGCCAGCAGTTTAGTACTGGGCTCCTACGAGCAGTACTTC. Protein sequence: CASSLVLGSYEQYF.

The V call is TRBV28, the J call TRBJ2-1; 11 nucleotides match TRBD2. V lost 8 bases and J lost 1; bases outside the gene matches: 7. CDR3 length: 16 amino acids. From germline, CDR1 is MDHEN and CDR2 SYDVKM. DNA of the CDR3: TGTGCCAGCGGACCAGTAGCGGGAGGGTCCTACAATGAGCAGTTCTTC. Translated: CASGPVAGGSYNEQFF.

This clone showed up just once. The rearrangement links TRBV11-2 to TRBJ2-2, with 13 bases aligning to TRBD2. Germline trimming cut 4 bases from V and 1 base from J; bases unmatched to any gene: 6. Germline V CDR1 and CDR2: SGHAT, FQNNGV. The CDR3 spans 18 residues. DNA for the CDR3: TGTGCCAGCAGCTCACCGGGACTAGCGGGGTTGAACACCGGGGAGCTGTTTTTT. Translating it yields CASSSPGLAGLNTGELFF.

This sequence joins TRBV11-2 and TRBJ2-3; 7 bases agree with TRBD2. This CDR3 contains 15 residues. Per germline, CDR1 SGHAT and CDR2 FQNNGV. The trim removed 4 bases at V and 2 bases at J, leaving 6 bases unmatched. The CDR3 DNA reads TGTGCCAGCAGCTCTACTAGCGACAACACAGATACGCAGTATTTT. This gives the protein CASSSTSDNTDTQYF.

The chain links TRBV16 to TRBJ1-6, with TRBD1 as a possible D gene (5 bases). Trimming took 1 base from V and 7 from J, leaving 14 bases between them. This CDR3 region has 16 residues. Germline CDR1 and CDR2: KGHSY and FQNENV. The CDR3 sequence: CASSQFPDGANSPLHF. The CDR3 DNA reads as TGTGCCAGCAGCCAATTCCCGGACGGGGCAAATTCACCCCTCCACTTT.

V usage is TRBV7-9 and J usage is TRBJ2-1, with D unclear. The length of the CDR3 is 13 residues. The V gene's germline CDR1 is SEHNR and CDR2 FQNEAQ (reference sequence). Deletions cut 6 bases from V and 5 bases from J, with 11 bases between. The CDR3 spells CASRTTENNEQFF. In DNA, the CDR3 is TGTGCCAGCAGAACAACAGAGAACAATGAGCAGTTCTTC.

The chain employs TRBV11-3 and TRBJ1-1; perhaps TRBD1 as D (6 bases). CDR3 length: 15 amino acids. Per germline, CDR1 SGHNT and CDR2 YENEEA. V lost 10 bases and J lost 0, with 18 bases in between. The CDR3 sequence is CATSRSGGVNTEAFF. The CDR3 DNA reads TGTGCCACCTCCCGGAGCGGGGGCGTGAACACTGAAGCTTTCTTT.

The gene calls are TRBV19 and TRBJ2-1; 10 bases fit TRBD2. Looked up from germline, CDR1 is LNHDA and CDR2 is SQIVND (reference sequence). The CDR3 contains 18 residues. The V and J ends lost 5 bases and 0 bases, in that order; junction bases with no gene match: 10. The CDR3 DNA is TGTGCCAGTAGTTTAGCGGGGGGCCAACCTAGCTCCTACAATGAGCAGTTCTTC. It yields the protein CASSLAGGQPSSYNEQFF. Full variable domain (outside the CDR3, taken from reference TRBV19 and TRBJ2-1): DGGITQSPKYLFRKEGQNVTLSCEQNLNHDAMYWYRQDPGQGLRLIYYSQIVNDFQKGDIAEGYSVSREKKESFPLTVTSAQKNPTAFYLCASSLAGGQPSSYNEQFFGPGTRLTVL.

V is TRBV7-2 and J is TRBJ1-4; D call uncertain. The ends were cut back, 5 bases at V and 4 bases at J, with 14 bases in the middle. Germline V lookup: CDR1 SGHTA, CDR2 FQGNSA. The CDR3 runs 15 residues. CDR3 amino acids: CASSPQTDRNEKLFF. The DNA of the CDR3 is TGTGCCAGCAGCCCCCAAACAGACCGTAATGAAAAACTGTTTTTT.

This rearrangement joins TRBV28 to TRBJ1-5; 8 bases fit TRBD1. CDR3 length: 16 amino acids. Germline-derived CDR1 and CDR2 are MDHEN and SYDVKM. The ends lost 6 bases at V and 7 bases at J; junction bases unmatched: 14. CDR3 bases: TGTGCCAGCAGCCTAAGGGGCGGACAGGGAGGCCAGCCCCAGCATTTT. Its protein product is CASSLRGGQGGQPQHF.

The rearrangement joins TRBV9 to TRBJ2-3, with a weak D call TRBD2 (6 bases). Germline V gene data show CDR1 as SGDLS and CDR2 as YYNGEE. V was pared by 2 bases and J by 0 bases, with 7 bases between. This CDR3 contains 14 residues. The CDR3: CASSVGGSTDTQYF. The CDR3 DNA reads TGTGCCAGCAGCGTGGGGGGAAGCACAGATACGCAGTATTTT.

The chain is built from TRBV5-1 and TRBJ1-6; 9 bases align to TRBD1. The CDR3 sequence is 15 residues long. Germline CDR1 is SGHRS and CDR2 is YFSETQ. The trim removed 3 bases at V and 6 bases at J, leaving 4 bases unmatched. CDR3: CASSSGTGRNSPLHF. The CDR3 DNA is TGCGCCAGCAGCTCGGGGACAGGGCGTAATTCACCCCTCCACTTT.

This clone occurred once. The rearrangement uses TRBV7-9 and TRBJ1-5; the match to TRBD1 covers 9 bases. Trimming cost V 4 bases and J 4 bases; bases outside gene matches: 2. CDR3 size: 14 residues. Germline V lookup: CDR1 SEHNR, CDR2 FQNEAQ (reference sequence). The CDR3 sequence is CASSSQGANQPQHF. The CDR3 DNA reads TGTGCCAGCAGCTCACAGGGGGCAAATCAGCCCCAGCATTTT. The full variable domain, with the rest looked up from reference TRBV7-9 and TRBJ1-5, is DTGVSQNPRHKITKRGQNVTFRCDPISEHNRLYWYRQTLGQGPEFLTYFQNEAQLEKSRLLSDRFSAERPKGSFSTLEIQRTEQGDSAMYLCASSSQGANQPQHFGDGTRLSIL.

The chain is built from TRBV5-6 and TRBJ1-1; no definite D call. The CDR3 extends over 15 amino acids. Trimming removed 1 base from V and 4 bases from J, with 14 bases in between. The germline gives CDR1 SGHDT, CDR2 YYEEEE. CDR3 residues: CASSLWESDSTEAFF. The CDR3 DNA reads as TGTGCCAGCAGCTTGTGGGAATCTGATAGCACTGAAGCTTTCTTT.

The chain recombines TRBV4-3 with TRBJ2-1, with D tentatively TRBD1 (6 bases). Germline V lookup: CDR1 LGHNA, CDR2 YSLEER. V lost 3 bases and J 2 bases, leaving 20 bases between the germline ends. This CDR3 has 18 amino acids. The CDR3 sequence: CASSQHTGKTFAYNEQFF. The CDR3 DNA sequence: TGCGCCAGCAGCCAGCACACAGGGAAGACGTTCGCCTACAATGAGCAGTTCTTC.